A selection of T cell receptor beta chains follows, all from one sample in a study of T cells in Graves' hyperthyroidism and ophthalmopathy. TCRdb ran MiXCR on the multiplex PCR reads and lists one entry per CDR3 protein. This table holds roughly 570,000 distinct CDR3 sequences, 15% to 19% found once. Sequenced input: blood. The receptors were gathered from a woman aged 25 to 39 with Graves' hyperthyroidism. Both conserved end residues are part of each CDR3. The D gene is left open where the match is weak. Some rows have no size entry. The others give once, few or many, or a class for an expanded clone.

TRBV3-1	TRBJ2-1	NA	many	CASSHRDANNEQFF	TGTGCCAGCAGCCACCGGGACGCTAACAATGAGCAGTTCTTC
TRBV11-1	TRBJ2-1	NA	many	CASSLESIGNEQFF	TGTGCCAGCAGCCTGGAGTCAATTGGCAATGAGCAGTTCTTC
TRBV5-1	TRBJ2-7	TRBD2	many	CASRAALAGGKEQYF	TGCGCCAGCAGGGCGGCACTAGCGGGAGGGAAGGAGCAGTACTTC
TRBV28	TRBJ2-7	TRBD2	many	CASRTSALYEQYF	TGTGCCAGCAGGACTAGCGCACTCTACGAGCAGTACTTC
TRBV11-2	TRBJ2-7	TRBD1	NA	CASSHGTGGWEQYF	TGTGCCAGCAGCCACGGGACAGGGGGATGGGAGCAGTACTTC
TRBV15	TRBJ2-7	TRBD2	few	CATSRDKGRSGALYEQYF	TGTGCCACCAGCAGAGATAAGGGGAGGAGCGGGGCCCTCTACGAGCAGTACTTC
TRBV28	TRBJ1-1	NA	many	CASKSRSSPNTEAFF	TGTGCCAGCAAGTCCAGAAGTTCACCGAACACTGAAGCTTTCTTT
TRBV10-3	TRBJ2-1	NA	NA	CAISGLGSYNEQFF	TGTGCCATCAGTGGCCTCGGGTCCTACAATGAGCAGTTCTTC
TRBV13	TRBJ2-7	NA	many	CASSDTGQGYEQYF	TGTGCCAGCAGCGACACGGGGCAGGGGTACGAGCAGTACTTC
TRBV27	TRBJ2-7	NA	many	CASSFRGRYEQYF	TGTGCCAGCAGTTTTAGGGGCCGATACGAGCAGTACTTC
TRBV6-2/TRBV6-3	TRBJ1-2	NA	few	CASSYGPLGNGYTF	TGTGCCAGCAGTTACGGACCCCTTGGAAATGGCTACACCTTC
TRBV30	TRBJ2-1	TRBD2	NA	CASNRGLASYNEQFF	TGTGCCTCAAACCGGGGACTAGCTTCCTACAATGAGCAGTTCTTC
TRBV18	TRBJ2-5	NA	NA	CASSSLSDQETQYF	TGTGCCAGCTCATCTCTGAGCGACCAAGAGACCCAGTACTTC
TRBV10-3	TRBJ1-1	NA	many	CATGTYMNTEAFF	TGTGCCACGGGGACGTACATGAACACTGAAGCTTTCTTT
TRBV2	TRBJ2-3	NA	many	CASSEVSRTTSTDTQYF	TGTGCCAGCAGTGAAGTTTCCCGGACTACTAGCACAGATACGCAGTATTTT
TRBV2	TRBJ1-1	NA	many	CASTEEYRTEAFF	TGTGCCAGCACCGAAGAGTACCGCACTGAAGCTTTCTTT
TRBV18	TRBJ2-3	NA	NA	CASSQMASTDTQYF	TGTGCCAGCTCACAAATGGCAAGCACAGATACGCAGTATTTT
TRBV12-3/TRBV12-4	TRBJ2-6	NA	NA	CASSLRGGNVLTF	TGTGCCAGCAGTCTACGGGGCGGCAACGTCCTGACTTTC
TRBV4-3	TRBJ2-1	NA	NA	CASSQVSNEQFF	TGCGCCAGCAGCCAAGTGAGTAATGAGCAGTTCTTC
TRBV3-1	TRBJ2-5	NA	NA	CASSQGLQGQETQYF	TGTGCCAGCAGCCAAGGTTTACAGGGCCAAGAGACCCAGTACTTC
TRBV27	TRBJ2-3	TRBD1	many	CASTDRAYTDTQYF	TGTGCCAGCACGGACAGGGCTTACACAGATACGCAGTATTTT
TRBV29-1	TRBJ2-2	TRBD1	few	CSARQGVGTGELFF	TGCAGCGCCAGACAGGGAGTTGGCACCGGGGAGCTGTTTTTT
TRBV9	TRBJ2-2	TRBD2	NA	CASSDSGRFANTGELFF	TGTGCCAGCAGCGACAGCGGGAGGTTCGCGAACACCGGGGAGCTGTTTTTT
TRBV12-3/TRBV12-4	TRBJ2-7	TRBD2	many	CASSAEYAGTTYEQYF	TGTGCCAGCAGTGCCGAGTATGCCGGGACTACCTACGAGCAGTACTTC
TRBV15	TRBJ2-1	TRBD2	NA	CATSRGTSGRVEQFF	TGTGCCACCAGCAGAGGGACTAGCGGGAGAGTCGAGCAGTTCTTC
TRBV4-1	TRBJ2-3	TRBD2	few	CASSQPTSGRGDTQYF	TGCGCCAGCAGCCAGCCCACTAGCGGGAGGGGAGATACGCAGTATTTT
TRBV3-1	TRBJ1-3	NA	few	CASSQDVGNTIYF	TGTGCCAGCAGCCAAGACGTAGGAAACACCATATATTTT
TRBV7-9	TRBJ2-3	TRBD1	few	CASSSRPSTPGQGFLTDTQYF	TGTGCCAGCAGCTCCCGACCTTCAACACCGGGACAGGGTTTTTTAACTGATACGCAGTATTTT
TRBV5-5	TRBJ1-5	NA	NA	CASSLSAAVNQPQHF	TGTGCCAGCAGCTTGAGTGCGGCAGTGAATCAGCCCCAGCATTTT
TRBV20-1	TRBJ2-3	TRBD1	many	CSVQGASFTDTQYF	TGCAGTGTTCAGGGGGCTTCGTTCACAGATACGCAGTATTTT
TRBV3-1	TRBJ1-2	NA	few	CASSQEVVPNYGYTF	TGTGCCAGCAGCCAAGAAGTGGTTCCCAACTATGGCTACACCTTC
TRBV6-5	TRBJ2-6	NA	NA	CASSYSTGAGLYGANVLTF	TGTGCCAGCAGTTACTCGACGGGGGCCGGTCTTTACGGGGCCAACGTCCTGACTTTC
TRBV20-1	TRBJ2-3	TRBD2	few	CSADPGLAGGTQYF	TGCAGTGCTGATCCGGGACTAGCGGGAGGCACGCAGTATTTT